A selection of T cell receptor beta chains follows, all from one sample in a study of T cells in Graves' hyperthyroidism and ophthalmopathy. TCRdb re-called the multiplex PCR reads through MiXCR, storing one row per CDR3 protein. The sample yields 500,000 to 750,000 distinct CDR3 sequences, just over 45% seen once. The sequenced sample consisted of peripheral blood or thyroid tissue (not recorded which). The receptor source for this set is a young woman with Graves' hyperthyroidism. Each CDR3 is given with its conserved first and last residue. The D gene is left open where the match is weak. Clone sizes are given selectively: once, few, many, or a class where the clone is expanded.

d_gene: TRBD2; v_gene: TRBV7-9; j_gene: TRBJ2-7; abundance: many; CDR3nt: TGTGCCAGCAGCTTAGCCTACCTTTTGGCGGGAGACTCTACCTACGAGCAGTACTTC; CDR3aa: CASSLAYLLAGDSTYEQYF
d_gene: TRBD2; v_gene: TRBV2; j_gene: TRBJ2-5; abundance: .; CDR3nt: TGTGCCAGCAGTTTATTAGCGGGGCCCGGGACCCAGTACTTC; CDR3aa: CASSLLAGPGTQYF
d_gene: .; v_gene: TRBV7-2; j_gene: TRBJ2-2; abundance: .; CDR3nt: TGTGCCAGCAGCTTAGACACGGCTCATGATAAGGAGGAGCTGTTTTTT; CDR3aa: CASSLDTAHDKEELFF
d_gene: TRBD1; v_gene: TRBV20-1; j_gene: TRBJ1-2; abundance: many; CDR3nt: TGCAGTGCAACGGACAGGGCCCGGGGCGGGGGTGGCTACACCTTC; CDR3aa: CSATDRARGGGGYTF
d_gene: .; v_gene: TRBV20-1; j_gene: TRBJ1-1; abundance: .; CDR3nt: TGCAGTGCTAGGGCCCCACCCGGCAGGGACACTGAAGCTTTCTTT; CDR3aa: CSARAPPGRDTEAFF
d_gene: .; v_gene: TRBV15; j_gene: TRBJ1-5; abundance: .; CDR3nt: TGTGCCACCAGCAAGTTGGGGCTTGGGGCTCAGCCCCAGCATTTT; CDR3aa: CATSKLGLGAQPQHF
d_gene: .; v_gene: TRBV2; j_gene: TRBJ1-4; abundance: few; CDR3nt: TGTGCCAGCAGTGTCGGTGGGAAACTGTTTTTT; CDR3aa: CASSVGGKLFF
d_gene: .; v_gene: TRBV5-6; j_gene: TRBJ1-4; abundance: few; CDR3nt: TGTGCCAGCAGCTTGAACGGTGCAACTAATGAAAAACTGTTTTTT; CDR3aa: CASSLNGATNEKLFF
d_gene: TRBD2; v_gene: TRBV6-5; j_gene: TRBJ2-5; abundance: many; CDR3nt: TGTGCCAGCAGCGGACTAGCGGGAGGGGCCAAGACCCAGTACTTC; CDR3aa: CASSGLAGGAKTQYF
d_gene: .; v_gene: TRBV7-3; j_gene: TRBJ1-1; abundance: many; CDR3nt: TGTGCCAGCAGCTTATTACAGAACACTGAAGCTTTCTTT; CDR3aa: CASSLLQNTEAFF
d_gene: .; v_gene: TRBV12-5; j_gene: TRBJ1-1; abundance: .; CDR3nt: TGTGCTAGTGGTTTGTTGCTCAGCGGGTCGGACACTGAAGCTTTCTTT; CDR3aa: CASGLLLSGSDTEAFF
d_gene: .; v_gene: TRBV7-2; j_gene: TRBJ1-1; abundance: .; CDR3nt: TGTGCCAGCACTCTGAGGGGCATGAACACTGAAGCTTTCTTT; CDR3aa: CASTLRGMNTEAFF
d_gene: TRBD1; v_gene: TRBV12-3/TRBV12-4; j_gene: TRBJ1-1; abundance: .; CDR3nt: TGTGCCAGTACGCCAGGGGGGGCTGAAGCTTTCTTT; CDR3aa: CASTPGGAEAFF